These T cell receptor beta chains were read from a single sample in a study of metastatic and nonmetastatic thyroid tumors. TCRdb called clones again from the PCR reads with MiXCR. The data show 20,000 to 25,000 clones, with 24% seen just once and approximately 5.9% held by the top ten. The sequencing input was tumor tissue. These receptors all stem from a female donor with papillary thyroid cancer or a benign thyroid nodule (not recorded which). Some clones in this sample may be carry-over from other donors' samples. The CDR3 runs from the conserved cysteine through the conserved F or W. A D gene is named only where the DNA matches it firmly. A clone size is listed for some rows: how often the clone was seen (once, few, many), or a class if it is expanded.

D: .; V: TRBV20-1; size: .; J: TRBJ2-5; CDR3: CGAPDGVETQYF; DNA: TGCGGTGCCCCGGATGGGGTAGAGACCCAGTACTTC
D: TRBD2; V: TRBV20-1; size: .; J: TRBJ2-1; CDR3: CSALPETRLAGGSYNEQFF; DNA: TGCAGTGCCCTACCGGAGACTAGGTTAGCGGGAGGCTCCTACAATGAGCAGTTCTTC
D: .; V: TRBV7-7; size: many; J: TRBJ2-1; CDR3: CASSPLGESGQFF; DNA: TGTGCTAGCAGCCCCCTTGGAGAGAGCGGGCAGTTCTTC
D: .; V: TRBV20-1; size: medium-sized; J: TRBJ1-3; CDR3: CSARAGYSGNTIYF; DNA: TGCAGTGCTAGGGCAGGGTATTCCGGAAACACCATATATTTT
D: .; V: TRBV7-2; size: .; J: TRBJ1-5; CDR3: CASSFETRHPQHF; DNA: TGTGCCAGCAGCTTCGAAACTCGTCATCCTCAGCATTTT
D: .; V: TRBV19; size: .; J: TRBJ2-6; CDR3: CASRALRPSGANVLTF; DNA: TGTGCCAGTAGGGCATTACGACCATCTGGGGCCAACGTCCTGACTTTC
D: TRBD2; V: TRBV6-5; size: medium-sized; J: TRBJ2-2; CDR3: CASSSPGLAGGGGELFF; DNA: TGTGCCAGCAGTTCCCCCGGACTAGCGGGAGGAGGCGGGGAGCTGTTTTTT
D: TRBD2; V: TRBV20-1; size: .; J: TRBJ2-3; CDR3: CSARTSGRGPDKQYF; DNA: TGCAGTGCTCGAACTAGCGGGAGAGGACCAGATAAGCAGTATTTT
D: TRBD1; V: TRBV19; size: medium-sized; J: TRBJ1-5; CDR3: CASRPGQWDQAQHF; DNA: TGTGCCAGTAGGCCGGGACAGTGGGATCAGGCCCAGCATTTT
D: TRBD1; V: TRBV19; size: medium-sized; J: TRBJ1-2; CDR3: CASSVAGGRNGYTF; DNA: TGTGCCAGTAGTGTCGCAGGGGGCAGGAATGGCTACACCTTC
D: .; V: TRBV7-2; size: many; J: TRBJ2-7; CDR3: CASISGPSSHEQYF; DNA: TGTGCCAGCATATCAGGCCCCTCTTCCCACGAGCAGTACTTC
D: .; V: TRBV10-3; size: many; J: TRBJ2-5; CDR3: CAIAVDNQETQYF; DNA: TGTGCCATCGCCGTGGACAACCAAGAGACCCAGTACTTC
D: .; V: TRBV7-9; size: many; J: TRBJ2-3; CDR3: CASSFSVRVTDTQYF; DNA: TGTGCCAGCAGCTTCAGCGTACGTGTCACAGATACGCAGTATTTT
D: TRBD1; V: TRBV3-1; size: .; J: TRBJ1-2; CDR3: CASSPGQGRFQTGYTF; DNA: TGTGCCAGCAGCCCGGGACAGGGTCGTTTTCAGACTGGCTACACCTTC
D: .; V: TRBV27; size: few; J: TRBJ1-2; CDR3: CASRLSKGPNYGYTF; DNA: TGTGCCAGCAGGCTCTCAAAGGGACCGAACTATGGCTACACCTTC
D: .; V: TRBV10-3; size: few; J: TRBJ2-7; CDR3: CAGSRGESYEQYF; DNA: TGTGCCGGCTCGCGGGGTGAATCCTACGAGCAGTACTTC
D: TRBD1; V: TRBV28; size: many; J: TRBJ1-5; CDR3: CASSRDRGSFGQPQHF; DNA: TGTGCCAGCAGTAGGGACAGGGGAAGTTTTGGTCAGCCCCAGCATTTT
D: .; V: TRBV28; size: few; J: TRBJ2-3; CDR3: CASALTGWWRSTDTQYF; DNA: TGTGCCAGCGCTCTAACCGGGTGGTGGAGGTCCACAGATACGCAGTATTTT
D: .; V: TRBV30; size: once; J: TRBJ2-3; CDR3: CAWILMLISTDTQYF; DNA: TGTGCCTGGATTTTAATGTTGATTAGCACAGATACACAGTATTTT
D: .; V: TRBV24-1; size: medium-sized; J: TRBJ1-1; CDR3: CATSDSIAGVTEAFF; DNA: TGTGCCACCAGTGACTCAATCGCGGGGGTCACTGAAGCTTTCTTT